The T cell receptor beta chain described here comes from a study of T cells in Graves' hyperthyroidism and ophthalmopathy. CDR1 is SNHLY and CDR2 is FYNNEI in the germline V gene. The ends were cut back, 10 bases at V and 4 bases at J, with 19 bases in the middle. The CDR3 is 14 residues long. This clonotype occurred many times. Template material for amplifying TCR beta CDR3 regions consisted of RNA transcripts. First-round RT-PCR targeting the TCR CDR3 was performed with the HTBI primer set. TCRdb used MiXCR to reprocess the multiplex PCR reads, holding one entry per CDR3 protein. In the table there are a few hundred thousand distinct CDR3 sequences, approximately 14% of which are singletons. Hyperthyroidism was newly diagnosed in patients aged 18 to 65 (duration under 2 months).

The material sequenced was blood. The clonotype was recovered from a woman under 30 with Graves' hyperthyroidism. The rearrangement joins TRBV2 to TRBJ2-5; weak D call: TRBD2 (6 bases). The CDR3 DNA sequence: TGTGCCATCGATTGGGACTCCGGGGGAGAGACCCAGTACTTC. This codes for CAIDWDSGGETQYF.